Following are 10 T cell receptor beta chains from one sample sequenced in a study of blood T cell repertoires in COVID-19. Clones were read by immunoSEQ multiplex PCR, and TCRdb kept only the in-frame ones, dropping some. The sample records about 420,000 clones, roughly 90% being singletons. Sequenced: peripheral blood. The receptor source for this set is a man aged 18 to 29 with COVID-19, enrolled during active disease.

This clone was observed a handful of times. The CDR3 region is CASSGGDAMMSYTF. The CDR3 DNA follows: TGTGCCAGCAGTGGGGGGGACGCCATGATGAGCTACACCTTC. The chain has TRBV2 and TRBJ1-2, with a tentative D call TRBD1 (5 bases). This CDR3 spans 14 amino acids. Trimming pared 4 bases from V and 9 bases from J, leaving 18 bases between. Germline V gives CDR1 SNHLY, CDR2 FYNNEI.

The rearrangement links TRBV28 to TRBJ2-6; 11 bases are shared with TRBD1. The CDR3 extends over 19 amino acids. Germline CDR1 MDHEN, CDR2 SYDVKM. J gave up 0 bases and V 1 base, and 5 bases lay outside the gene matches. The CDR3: CASSLLGQGDFSGANVLTF. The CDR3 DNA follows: TGTGCCAGCAGTTTATTGGGACAGGGGGATTTCTCTGGGGCCAACGTCCTGACTTTC.

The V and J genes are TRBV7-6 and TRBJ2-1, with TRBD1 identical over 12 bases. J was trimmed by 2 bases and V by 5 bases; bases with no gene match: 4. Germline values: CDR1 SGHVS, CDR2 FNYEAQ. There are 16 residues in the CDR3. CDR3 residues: CASSPGTGGPYNEQFF. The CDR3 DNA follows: TGTGCCAGCAGCCCTGGGACAGGGGGCCCCTACAATGAGCAGTTCTTC.

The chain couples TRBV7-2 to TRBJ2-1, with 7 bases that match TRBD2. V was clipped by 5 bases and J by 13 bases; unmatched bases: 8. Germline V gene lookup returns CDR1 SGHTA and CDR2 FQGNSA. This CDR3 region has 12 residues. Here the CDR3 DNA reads TGTGCCAGCAGCCACAGCGGGATGTTTCAGTTCTTC. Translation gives CASSHSGMFQFF.

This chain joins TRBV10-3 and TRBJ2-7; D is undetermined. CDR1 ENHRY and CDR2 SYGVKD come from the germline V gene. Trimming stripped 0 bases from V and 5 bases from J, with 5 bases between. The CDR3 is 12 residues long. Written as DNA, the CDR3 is TGTGCCATCAGTGAGTCGAGAGACGAGCAGTACTTC. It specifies CAISESRDEQYF.

CDR3 residues: CASSQEDRRGNTIYF. The CDR3 DNA is TGTGCCAGCAGCCAAGAGGACAGAAGGGGAAACACCATATATTTT. The chain couples TRBV4-2 to TRBJ1-3; a possible D gene is TRBD1 (6 bases). There are 15 residues in the CDR3. The germline V and J ends were trimmed by 0 bases and 4 bases, with 10 bases remaining between them. Germline CDR1 and CDR2: LGHNA and YNFKEQ.

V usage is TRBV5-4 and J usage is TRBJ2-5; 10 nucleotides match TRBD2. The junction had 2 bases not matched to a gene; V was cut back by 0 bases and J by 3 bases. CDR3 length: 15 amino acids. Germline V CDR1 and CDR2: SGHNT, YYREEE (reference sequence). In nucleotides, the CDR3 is TGTGCCAGCAGCTTGGGGACTAGCGGAAAAGAGACCCAGTACTTC. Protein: CASSLGTSGKETQYF.

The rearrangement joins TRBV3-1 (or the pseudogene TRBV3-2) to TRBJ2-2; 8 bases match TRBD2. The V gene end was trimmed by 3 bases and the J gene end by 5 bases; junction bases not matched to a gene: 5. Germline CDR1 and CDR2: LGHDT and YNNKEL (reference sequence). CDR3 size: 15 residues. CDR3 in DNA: TGTGCCAGCAGCCAGCGCGGGGGGACGACCGGGGAGCTGTTTTTT. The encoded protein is CASSQRGGTTGELFF.

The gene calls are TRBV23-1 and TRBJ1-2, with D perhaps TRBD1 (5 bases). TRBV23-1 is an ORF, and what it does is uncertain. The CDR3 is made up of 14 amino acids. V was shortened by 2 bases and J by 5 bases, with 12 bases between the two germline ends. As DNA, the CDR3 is TGCGCCAGCAGTCAAAGGGGCCGACTTTATGGCTACACCTTC. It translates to CASSQRGRLYGYTF.

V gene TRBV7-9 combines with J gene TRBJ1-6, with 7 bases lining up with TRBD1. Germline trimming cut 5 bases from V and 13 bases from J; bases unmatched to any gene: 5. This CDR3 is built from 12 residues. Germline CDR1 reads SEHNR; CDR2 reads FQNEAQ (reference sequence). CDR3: CASSRQGSPLHF. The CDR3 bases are TGTGCCAGCAGCCGACAGGGATCCCCCCTCCACTTT.